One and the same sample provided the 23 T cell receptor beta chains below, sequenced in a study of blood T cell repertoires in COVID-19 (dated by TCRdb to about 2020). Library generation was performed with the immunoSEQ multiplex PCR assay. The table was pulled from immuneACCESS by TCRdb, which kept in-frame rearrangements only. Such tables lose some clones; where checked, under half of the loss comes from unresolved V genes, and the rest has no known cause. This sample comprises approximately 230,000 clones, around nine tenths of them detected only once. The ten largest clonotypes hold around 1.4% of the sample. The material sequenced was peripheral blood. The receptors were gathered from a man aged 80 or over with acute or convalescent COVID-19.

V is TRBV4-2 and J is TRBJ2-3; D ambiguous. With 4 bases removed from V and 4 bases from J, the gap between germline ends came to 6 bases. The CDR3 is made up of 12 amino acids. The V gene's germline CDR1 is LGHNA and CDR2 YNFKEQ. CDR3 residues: CASSLVSDTQYF. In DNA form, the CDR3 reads TGTGCCAGCAGCCTAGTCTCAGATACGCAGTATTTT.

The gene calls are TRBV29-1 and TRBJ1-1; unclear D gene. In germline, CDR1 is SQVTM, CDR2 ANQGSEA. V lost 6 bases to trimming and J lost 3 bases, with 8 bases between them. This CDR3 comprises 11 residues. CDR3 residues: CSVNSDTEAFF. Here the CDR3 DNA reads TGCAGCGTAAATTCGGACACTGAAGCTTTCTTT.

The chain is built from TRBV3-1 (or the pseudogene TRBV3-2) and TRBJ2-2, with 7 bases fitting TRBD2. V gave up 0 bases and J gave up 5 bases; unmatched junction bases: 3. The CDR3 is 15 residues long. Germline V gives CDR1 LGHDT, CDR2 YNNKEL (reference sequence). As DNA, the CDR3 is TGTGCCAGCAGCCAAGAGGGGCGGGGGACCGGGGAGCTGTTTTTT. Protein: CASSQEGRGTGELFF.

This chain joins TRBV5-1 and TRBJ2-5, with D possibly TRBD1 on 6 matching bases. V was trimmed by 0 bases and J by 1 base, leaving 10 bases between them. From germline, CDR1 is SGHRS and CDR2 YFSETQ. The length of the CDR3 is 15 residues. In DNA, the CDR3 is TGCGCCAGCAGCTTGGGTGCAGGGGCCCAAGAGACCCAGTACTTC. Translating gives CASSLGAGAQETQYF.

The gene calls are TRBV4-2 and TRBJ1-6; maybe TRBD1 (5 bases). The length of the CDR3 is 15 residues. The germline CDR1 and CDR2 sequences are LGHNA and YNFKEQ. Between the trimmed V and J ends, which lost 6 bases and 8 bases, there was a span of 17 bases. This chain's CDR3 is CASSFGGGTDSPLHF. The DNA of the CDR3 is TGTGCCAGCAGTTTTGGCGGAGGGACCGATTCACCCCTCCACTTT.

In nucleotides, the CDR3 is TGCAGCGGGAAACAGGACAATGAGCAGTTCTTC. Translated, it gives CSGKQDNEQFF. This chain connects TRBV29-1 to TRBJ2-1, with D perhaps TRBD1 (5 bases). The germline CDR1 and CDR2 sequences are SQVTM and ANQGSEA. With 7 bases removed from V and 5 bases from J, the gap between germline ends came to 9 bases. The CDR3 contains 11 residues.

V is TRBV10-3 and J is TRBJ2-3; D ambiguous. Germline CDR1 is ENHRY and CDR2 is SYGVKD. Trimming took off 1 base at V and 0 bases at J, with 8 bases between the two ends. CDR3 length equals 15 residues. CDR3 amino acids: CAISELHSSTDTQYF. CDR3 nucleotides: TGTGCCATCAGTGAGTTACATTCTAGCACAGATACGCAGTATTTT.

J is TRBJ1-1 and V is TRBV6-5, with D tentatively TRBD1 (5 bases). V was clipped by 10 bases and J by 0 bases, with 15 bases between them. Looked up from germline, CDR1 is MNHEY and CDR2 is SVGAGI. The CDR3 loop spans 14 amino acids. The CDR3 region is CATQGRPLNTEAFF. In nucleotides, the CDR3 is TGTGCCACCCAGGGCAGGCCCTTGAACACTGAAGCTTTCTTT.

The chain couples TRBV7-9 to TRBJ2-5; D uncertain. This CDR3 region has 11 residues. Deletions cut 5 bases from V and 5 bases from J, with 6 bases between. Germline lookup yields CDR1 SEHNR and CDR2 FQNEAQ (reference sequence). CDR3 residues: CASSPSETQYF. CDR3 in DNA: TGTGCCAGCAGCCCTTCGGAGACCCAGTACTTC.

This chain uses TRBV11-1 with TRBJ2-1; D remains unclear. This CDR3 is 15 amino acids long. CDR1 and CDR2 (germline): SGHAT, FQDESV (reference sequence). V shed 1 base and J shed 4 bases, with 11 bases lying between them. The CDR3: CASSLDPGRYNEQFF. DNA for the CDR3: TGTGCCAGCAGCTTAGATCCTGGGCGATACAATGAGCAGTTCTTC.

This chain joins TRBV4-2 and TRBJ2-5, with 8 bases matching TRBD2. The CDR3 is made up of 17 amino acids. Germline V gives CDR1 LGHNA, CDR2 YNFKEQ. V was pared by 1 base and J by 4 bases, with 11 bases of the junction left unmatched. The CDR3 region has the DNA TGTGCCAGCAGCCAAGCGCGGGGGGAAAGGTCCCCAGAGACCCAGTACTTC. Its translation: CASSQARGERSPETQYF.

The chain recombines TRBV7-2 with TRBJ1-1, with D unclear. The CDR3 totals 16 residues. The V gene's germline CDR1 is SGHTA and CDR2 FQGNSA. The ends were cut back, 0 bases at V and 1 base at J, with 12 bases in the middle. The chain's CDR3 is CASSLAIGGGNTEAFF. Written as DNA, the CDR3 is TGTGCCAGCAGCTTAGCGATCGGTGGAGGGAACACTGAAGCTTTCTTT. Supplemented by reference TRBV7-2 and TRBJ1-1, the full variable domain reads GAGVSQSPSNKVTEKGKDVELRCDPISGHTALYWYRQSLGQGLEFLIYFQGNSAPDKSGLPSDRFSAERTGGSVSTLTIQRTQQEDSAVYLCASSLAIGGGNTEAFFGQGTRLTVV.

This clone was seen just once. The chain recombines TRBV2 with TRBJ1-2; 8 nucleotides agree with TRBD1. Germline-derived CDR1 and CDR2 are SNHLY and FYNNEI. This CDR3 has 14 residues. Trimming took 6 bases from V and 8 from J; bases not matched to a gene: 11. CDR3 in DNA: TGTGCCAGCAGCCGGGACAGGAGCCTCTCGGGCTACACCTTC. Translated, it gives CASSRDRSLSGYTF.

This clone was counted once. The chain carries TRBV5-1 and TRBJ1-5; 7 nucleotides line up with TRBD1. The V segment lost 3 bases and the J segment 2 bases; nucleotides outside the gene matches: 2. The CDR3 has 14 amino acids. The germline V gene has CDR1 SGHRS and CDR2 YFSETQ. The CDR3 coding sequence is TGCGCCAGCAGCTCTACAGGGGGCAATCAGCCCCAGCATTTT. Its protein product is CASSSTGGNQPQHF.

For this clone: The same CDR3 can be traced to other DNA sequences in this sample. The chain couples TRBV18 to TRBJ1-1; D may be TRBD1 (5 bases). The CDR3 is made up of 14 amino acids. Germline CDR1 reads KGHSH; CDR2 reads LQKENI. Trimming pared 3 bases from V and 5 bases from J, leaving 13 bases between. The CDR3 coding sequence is TGTGCCAGCTCACCGGGCGGGGGACGAACTGAAGCTTTCTTT. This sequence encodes CASSPGGGRTEAFF.

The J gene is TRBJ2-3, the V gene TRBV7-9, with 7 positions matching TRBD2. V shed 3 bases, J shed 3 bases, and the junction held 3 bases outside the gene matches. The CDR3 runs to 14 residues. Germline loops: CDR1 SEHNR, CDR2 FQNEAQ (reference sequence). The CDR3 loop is CASSFGLDTDTQYF. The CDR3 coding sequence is TGTGCCAGCAGCTTTGGACTAGATACAGATACGCAGTATTTT.

The CDR3 bases are TGTGCCATCGCTAGGGGGCGCCCCTACAATGAGCAGTTCTTC. Protein sequence: CAIARGRPYNEQFF. The genes are TRBV28 and TRBJ2-1; 7 bases are a match to TRBD1. Germline-derived CDR1 and CDR2 are MDHEN and SYDVKM. The V gene end was trimmed by 10 bases and the J gene end by 2 bases; junction bases not matched to a gene: 8. The length of the CDR3 is 14 residues.

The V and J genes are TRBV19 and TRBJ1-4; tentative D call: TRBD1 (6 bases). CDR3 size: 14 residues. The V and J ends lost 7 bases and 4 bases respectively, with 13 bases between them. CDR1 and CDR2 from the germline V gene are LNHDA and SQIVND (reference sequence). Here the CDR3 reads CASTLDRNNEKLFF. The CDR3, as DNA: TGTGCCAGTACTCTTGACAGGAATAATGAAAAACTGTTTTTT.

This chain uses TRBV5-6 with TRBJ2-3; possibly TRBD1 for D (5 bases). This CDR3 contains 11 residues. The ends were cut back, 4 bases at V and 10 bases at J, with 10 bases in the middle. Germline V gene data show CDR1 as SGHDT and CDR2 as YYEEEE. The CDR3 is CASSAGSAQYF. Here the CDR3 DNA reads TGTGCCAGCAGCGCAGGGTCGGCGCAGTATTTT.

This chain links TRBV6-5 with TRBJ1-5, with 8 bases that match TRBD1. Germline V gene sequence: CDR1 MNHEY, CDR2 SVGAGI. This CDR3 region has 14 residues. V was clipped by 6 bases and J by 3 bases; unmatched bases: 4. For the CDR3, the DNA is TGTGCCAGCAGGAAGACAGGGGTCAATCAGCCCCAGCATTTT. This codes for CASRKTGVNQPQHF.

The CDR3 nucleotides read TGTGCCAGCAGCCCAAGGTCGGCAGGAGAGACCCAGTACTTC. It encodes CASSPRSAGETQYF. This sequence joins TRBV7-9 and TRBJ2-5; D gene ambiguous. V lost 5 bases and J 4 bases, leaving 14 bases between the germline ends. The CDR3 totals 14 residues. Germline CDR1 and CDR2: SEHNR and FQNEAQ (reference sequence).

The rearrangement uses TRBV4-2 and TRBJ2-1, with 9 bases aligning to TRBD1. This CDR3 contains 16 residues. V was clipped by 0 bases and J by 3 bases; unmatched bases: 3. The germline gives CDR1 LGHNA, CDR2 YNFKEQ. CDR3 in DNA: TGTGCCAGCAGCCAAGAACAGGGGGCGCGCTACAATGAGCAGTTCTTC. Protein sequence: CASSQEQGARYNEQFF.

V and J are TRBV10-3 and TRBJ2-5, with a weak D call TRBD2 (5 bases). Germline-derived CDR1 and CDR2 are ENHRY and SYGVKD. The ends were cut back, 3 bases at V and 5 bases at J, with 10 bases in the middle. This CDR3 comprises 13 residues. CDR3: CAISDGRGETQYF. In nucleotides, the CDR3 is TGTGCCATCAGTGACGGAAGAGGGGAGACCCAGTACTTC.